Below are 21 T cell receptor beta chains sequenced from a single sample in a study of T-cell memory formation after mild COVID-19. TCRdb re-analysed the 5' RACE reads in MiXCR, keeping a single row per CDR3 protein. Of 300,000 or so distinct CDR3 sequences listed, 16% are singletons. The sequencing input was PBMCs or a T cell subset sorted from them (not recorded which). The receptors originated from a man between 18 and 29 years old who had mild COVID-19 (a few samples of this study predate the infection). Cell type and time point are not known.

This clonotype was counted at least ten times. V and J are TRBV5-1 and TRBJ2-7; D possibly corresponds to TRBD2 (7 bases). CDR1 and CDR2 (germline): SGHRS, YFSETQ. The V gene lost 4 bases and the J gene lost 0 bases, with 17 bases spanning the gap. The CDR3 covers 16 residues. This CDR3 reads CASSPEGGQGSYEQYF. The CDR3 DNA reads as TGCGCCAGCAGCCCCGAGGGGGGGCAGGGCTCCTACGAGCAGTACTTC.

The rearrangement joins TRBV6-5 to TRBJ2-3; the D gene could be TRBD1 or TRBD2 (5 bases each). CDR3 length: 14 amino acids. Germline V CDR1 and CDR2: MNHEY, SVGAGI. V was shortened by 8 bases and J by 7 bases, with 19 bases between the two germline ends. This CDR3 is CASHRDQPPHTQYF. In DNA form, the CDR3 reads TGTGCCAGCCACCGGGACCAACCCCCCCATACGCAGTATTTT.

This chain connects TRBV4-2 to TRBJ1-1; 10 bases agree with TRBD1. J lost 4 bases, V lost 1 base, and 3 bases had no gene match. This CDR3 contains 15 residues. The germline V gene encodes CDR1 LGHNA and CDR2 YNFKEQ. The CDR3 DNA reads TGTGCCAGCAGCCAAGGAGACAGGGGGCTCACTGAAGCTTTCTTT. It specifies CASSQGDRGLTEAFF.

In its sample, this clonotype was seen a few times. V gene TRBV7-9 combines with J gene TRBJ1-6, with 10 bases that match TRBD1. From germline, CDR1 is SEHNR and CDR2 FQNEAQ (reference sequence). With V trimmed by 5 bases and J by 5 bases, 6 bases remained unmatched. The CDR3 runs 16 residues. CDR3 loop: CASSLTGGRDNSPLHF. The CDR3 region has the DNA TGTGCCAGCAGCCTGACAGGGGGCCGGGATAATTCACCCCTCCACTTT.

This chain links TRBV3-1 with TRBJ1-4; unclear D gene. V was shortened by 1 base and J by 8 bases, with 11 bases between the two germline ends. The CDR3 has 14 residues. Germline lookup yields CDR1 LGHDT and CDR2 YNNKEL (reference sequence). Written as DNA, the CDR3 is TGTGCCAGCAGCCAAGGAAGCAAAGGAGAAAAACTGTTTTTT. It specifies CASSQGSKGEKLFF.

This clonotype was seen repeatedly, ten times or more. As DNA, the CDR3 is TGCGCCAGCAGCCAAGCGGGGTGGGCGGATACGCAGTATTTT. This encodes CASSQAGWADTQYF. V gene TRBV4-1 combines with J gene TRBJ2-3; D is possibly TRBD2 (5 bases). The V end was cut by 1 base, the J end by 6 bases, with 11 bases between. Germline loops: CDR1 MGHRA, CDR2 YSYEKL. This CDR3 spans 14 amino acids.

This sequence joins TRBV5-1 and TRBJ1-2, with TRBD1 matching over 7 bases. The CDR3 has 14 residues. Losses at the gene ends were 7 bases for V and 4 bases for J; bases not matched to a gene: 10. Per the germline V gene, CDR1 is SGHRS and CDR2 is YFSETQ. CDR3 sequence (DNA): TGCGCCAGCTCTCCGGGACAGAACAGCTATGGCTACACCTTC. It yields the protein CASSPGQNSYGYTF.

CDR3 sequence: CASSQTGQGQETQYF. The CDR3 bases are TGTGCCAGCAGCCAAACCGGACAGGGGCAAGAGACCCAGTACTTC. The chain joins TRBV4-2 to TRBJ2-5; 9 bases are a match to TRBD1. The CDR3 length is 15 residues. Germline CDR1 LGHNA, CDR2 YNFKEQ. The V gene end was trimmed by 2 bases and the J gene end by 2 bases; junction bases not matched to a gene: 3.

This clonotype was detected only a few times. This sequence joins TRBV2 and TRBJ2-2, with D uncertain. V was clipped by 8 bases and J by 4 bases, with 11 bases between them. The CDR3 has 13 residues. CDR1 and CDR2 (germline): SNHLY, FYNNEI. CDR3 nucleotide sequence: TGTGCCAGCGGAAGAGAGAGCACCGGGGAGCTGTTTTTT. Protein: CASGRESTGELFF.

This sequence joins TRBV28 and TRBJ2-2; a weak D match, TRBD2 (5 bases). The CDR3 is 15 amino acids. Looked up from germline, CDR1 is MDHEN and CDR2 is SYDVKM. With 7 bases removed from V and 0 bases from J, the gap between germline ends came to 12 bases. CDR3 region: CASTDYKPNTGELFF. CDR3 DNA: TGTGCCAGCACTGACTACAAACCGAACACCGGGGAGCTGTTTTTT.

The chain has TRBV7-9 and TRBJ2-2, with 7 bases matching TRBD1. J gave up 3 bases and V 1 base, and 2 bases lay outside the gene matches. This CDR3 is 15 amino acids long. Germline V CDR1 and CDR2: SEHNR, FQNEAQ (reference sequence). The CDR3 loop is CASSLGGQYTGELFF. CDR3 sequence (DNA): TGTGCCAGCAGCTTAGGGGGACAGTACACCGGGGAGCTGTTTTTT.

Regarding this clonotype: At one end the junction does not follow the germline gene, possibly because of a read error. The chain uses TRBV7-7 and TRBJ2-5, with D possibly being TRBD2 (7 bases). The CDR3 has 15 amino acids. The germline gives CDR1 SSHAT, CDR2 FNYEAQ (reference sequence). CDR3 loop: CASSRSGRGLGTQYF. CDR3 DNA: TGTGCTAGCAGCCGATCCGGGCGGGGGCTTGGGACCCAGTACTTC.

This clonotype was counted only a few times. The rearrangement joins TRBV21-1 to TRBJ1-6. TRBV21-1 counts as a pseudogene. The CDR3 loop spans 19 amino acids. In DNA form, the CDR3 reads TGTGCCAGCAGCACCCGGAGGGACCGCGGAATGGACCTTAATTCACCCCTCCACTTT. It translates to CASSTRRDRGMDLNSPLHF.

This chain links TRBV6-2 or TRBV6-3 with TRBJ1-1; D gene uncertain. The length of the CDR3 is 12 residues. Germline V gene lookup returns CDR1 MNHEY and CDR2 SVGEGT. Trimming took 5 bases from V and 4 from J, leaving 8 bases between them. The CDR3 protein is CASSHGVTEAFF. In nucleotides, the CDR3 is TGTGCCAGCAGTCACGGGGTCACTGAAGCTTTCTTT.

This clonotype was detected a few times. CDR3 protein: CSGRSGETQYF. CDR3 in DNA: TGCAGCGGGAGATCTGGAGAGACCCAGTACTTC. The chain couples TRBV29-1 to TRBJ2-5; D is unclear. V was clipped by 7 bases and J by 4 bases, with 10 bases between them. Looked up from germline, CDR1 is SQVTM and CDR2 is ANQGSEA. The CDR3 is 11 residues long. The whole variable domain, remainder taken from reference TRBV29-1 and TRBJ2-5, is SAVISQKPSRDICQRGTSLTIQCQVDSQVTMMFWYRQQPGQSLTLIATANQGSEATYESGFVIDKFPISRPNLTFSTLTVSNMSPEDSSIYLCSGRSGETQYFGPGTRLLVL.

The chain joins TRBV28 to TRBJ2-4; 7 bases are shared with TRBD2. The CDR3 length is 16 residues. From germline, CDR1 is MDHEN and CDR2 SYDVKM. Losses at the gene ends were 5 bases for V and 1 base for J; bases not matched to a gene: 8. CDR3 DNA sequence: TGTGCCAGCAGTATCCCGACCGGGGGGGCCAAAAACATTCAGTACTTC. It translates to CASSIPTGGAKNIQYF.

This clonotype was found many times. V gene TRBV7-2 combines with J gene TRBJ1-2, with a tentative D call TRBD1 (5 bases). CDR3 size: 14 residues. CDR1 and CDR2 from the germline V gene are SGHTA and FQGNSA. The V gene lost 1 base and the J gene lost 4 bases, with 10 bases spanning the gap. This CDR3 is CASSLVQGGYGYTF. The CDR3, as DNA: TGTGCCAGCAGCTTAGTTCAGGGTGGCTATGGCTACACCTTC. Combining the CDR3 with reference TRBV7-2 and TRBJ1-2 gives the whole variable domain GAGVSQSPSNKVTEKGKDVELRCDPISGHTALYWYRQSLGQGLEFLIYFQGNSAPDKSGLPSDRFSAERTGGSVSTLTIQRTQQEDSAVYLCASSLVQGGYGYTFGSGTRLTVV.

The chain couples TRBV12-3 or TRBV12-4 to TRBJ1-1; D is uncertain. V shed 5 bases and J shed 3 bases, with 10 bases lying between them. The CDR3 has 13 amino acids. This CDR3 is CASSPNTDTEAFF. The CDR3, as DNA: TGTGCCAGCAGTCCGAACACGGACACTGAAGCTTTCTTT.

This chain links TRBV7-3 with TRBJ2-3; no clear D. From germline, CDR1 is SGHTA and CDR2 FQGTGA. V was clipped by 1 base and J by 4 bases, with 12 bases between them. The CDR3 sequence is 15 residues long. CDR3 bases: TGTGCCAGCAGCTTAAGCTCTACAATCTCAGATACGCAGTATTTT. Protein sequence: CASSLSSTISDTQYF.

This clonotype was detected many times. This chain links TRBV4-2 with TRBJ2-4; possibly TRBD2 for D (5 bases). The germline V and J ends were trimmed by 0 bases and 9 bases, with 15 bases remaining between them. This CDR3 comprises 15 residues. CDR1 is LGHNA, CDR2 YNFKEQ, per germline. The CDR3 DNA reads as TGTGCCAGCAGCCAAGAGAGTACAGCCGGAGGCATTCAGTACTTC. Translating gives CASSQESTAGGIQYF.

This chain links TRBV4-3 with TRBJ1-5; D ambiguous. V was pared by 1 base and J by 0 bases, with 7 bases between. Germline assignment: CDR1 LGHNA and CDR2 YSLEER. The CDR3 runs to 15 residues. CDR3 coding DNA: TGCGCCAGCAGCCAAGCAGTCTATAGCAATCAGCCCCAGCATTTT. Its protein product is CASSQAVYSNQPQHF.